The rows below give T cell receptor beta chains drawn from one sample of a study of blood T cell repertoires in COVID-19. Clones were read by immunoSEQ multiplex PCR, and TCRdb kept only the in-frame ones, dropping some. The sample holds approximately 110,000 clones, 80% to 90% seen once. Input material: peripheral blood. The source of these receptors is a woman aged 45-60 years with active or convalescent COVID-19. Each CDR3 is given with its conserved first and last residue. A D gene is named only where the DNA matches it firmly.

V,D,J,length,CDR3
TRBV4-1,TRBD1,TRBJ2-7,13,CASSPAPGTGFYF
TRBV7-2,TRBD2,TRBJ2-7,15,CASSESGLAGWWQYF
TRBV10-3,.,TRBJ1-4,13,CAINGGVGEKLFF
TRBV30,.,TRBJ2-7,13,CAWTGETGYEQYF
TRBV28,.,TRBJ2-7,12,CASSRASYEQYF
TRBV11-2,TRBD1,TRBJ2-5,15,CASSPGQGLRETQYF
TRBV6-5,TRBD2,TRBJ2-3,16,CASSYSMGGGTDTQYF
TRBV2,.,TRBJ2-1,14,CASTWASAHNEQFF
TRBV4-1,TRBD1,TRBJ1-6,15,CASRLTGGANSPLHF
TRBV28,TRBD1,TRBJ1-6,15,CASSKTGGYNSPLHF
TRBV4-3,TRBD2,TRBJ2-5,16,CASSHQLGAGAETQYF
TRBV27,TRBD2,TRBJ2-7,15,CASGPLWAGVGEQYF
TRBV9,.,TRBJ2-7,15,CASSVGGIGLYEQYF
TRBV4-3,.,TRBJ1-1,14,CASSFQNENTEAFF
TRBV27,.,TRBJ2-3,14,CASRRREFADTQYF
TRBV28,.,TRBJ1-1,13,CASSRVSNTEAFF
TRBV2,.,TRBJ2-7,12,CASTPDSYEQYF
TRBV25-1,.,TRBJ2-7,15,CASSSNRDSSYEQYF
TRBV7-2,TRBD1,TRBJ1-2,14,CASSLGTGDSGNTF
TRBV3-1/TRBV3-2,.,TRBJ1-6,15,CASSSIPTYNSPLHF
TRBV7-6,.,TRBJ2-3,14,CASSPDGDTDTQYF
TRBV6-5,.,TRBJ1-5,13,CASRTVPNQPQHF
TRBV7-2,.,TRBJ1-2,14,CASSLARSFDGYTF
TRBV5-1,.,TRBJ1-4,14,CASSLEWAGEKLFF
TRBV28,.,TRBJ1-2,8,CAIEGYTF
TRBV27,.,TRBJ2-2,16,CASRMRGGGNTGELFF
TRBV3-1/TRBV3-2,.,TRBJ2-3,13,CASSQGLTDTQYF
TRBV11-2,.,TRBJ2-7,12,CASSLGPLEQYF
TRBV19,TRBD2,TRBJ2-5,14,CASSSSGSSQTQYF
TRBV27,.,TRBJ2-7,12,CASRHSPYEQYF